The entry below gives a single T cell receptor (beta chain) sequence along with its context. There is no known antigen for this receptor. The input lacks base qualities; no much larger clone sits a single base away. The data are from a study of blood T cell repertoires in COVID-19 (dated by TCRdb to about 2020). Background for the entire study: Collaborator samples came from the United States, Italy and Spain and covered acute and convalescent phases of COVID-19. The sample metadata nearly always contained a de-identified subject ID, COVID-19 status, age in years and sex. The material from the prospective study consisted of cDNA or gDNA derived from T cells, B-cell-depleted T cells, or PBMCs. A freely available public database, intended as a resource for researchers studying the immune response to SARS-CoV-2, is where the repertoires were released. Samples were obtained from the ongoing ImmuneRACE study (first 160 participants) and from approximately 1,200 subjects provided by 6 global collaborators. HLA class I and class II types, where available, came from metadata supplied by the sample provider rather than from assay-based typing. Deeply sampled blood TCRbeta repertoires from subjects exposed to, actively infected with, or recovered from COVID-19 were included in the dataset. What the study reported, not specific to this receptor: Clinical and demographic metadata were provided uncurated, with the amount varying by source and participant.

Trimming leaves V shorter by 0 bases and J shorter by 5 bases, with the junction holding 4 bases beyond the gene matches. The CDR3 sequence holds 15 residues, the cysteine and phenylalanine included. CDR3 DNA only is kept here, 45 bases in frame from base 1. The germline V gene supplies CDR1 KGHSH and CDR2 LQKENI. Whole blood was collected in K2EDTA tubes by collaborating institutions according to the institutions' own protocols. For TCRbeta analysis, collaborators shipped samples in one of three forms: frozen whole blood, isolated PBMCs, or DNA extracted from either of those sample types. TCRbeta CDR3 regions were amplified from genomic DNA using the immunoSEQ Assay, a bias-controlled multiplex PCR. For the original study's pipeline: Within the assay, amplification of reference gene primers was used to estimate how many nucleated cells each sample contained. To quantify the absolute abundance of each unique TCRbeta CDR3 rearrangement, sequence reads were collapsed and filtered. Productive Simpson clonality was computed per sample as the square root of Simpson's diversity index over productive rearrangements. Sourced from immuneACCESS, this table was stored by TCRdb with only in-frame sequences that have V and J called. A share of the clones is absent; for the studies checked, an unresolved V gene accounts for under half, and the remainder has no known explanation. V and J calls and clone size come straight from that table; D and trimming were deduced from the DNA. The sample data list a few hundred thousand clones, and approximately 86% of these were observed just once. The ten largest clones represent approximately 4% of the sample.

The rearranged segments are TRBV18 and TRBJ1-1, with 9 middle bases fitting TRBD1. This clonotype originated in a man younger than 30 with active or convalescent COVID-19. The sequenced material came from peripheral blood. CDR3 region: CASSPPDRGGTEAFF. The nucleotides read TGTGCCAGCTCACCACCGGACAGGGGAGGAACTGAAGCTTTCTTT.